These 30 T cell receptor beta chains share one sample of origin, sequenced in a study of response to subunit inactivated influenza vaccine. Each CDR3 protein gets one entry after TCRdb re-called the RT-PCR reads with MiXCR. Found here are approximately 570,000 distinct CDR3 sequences, less than 8% of them singletons; the top ten hold over 10%. The sample here was PBMCs from blood, taken roughly 24 months after vaccination. The receptors shown here come from a man in his fifties or sixties who received an inactivated influenza vaccine.

The V and J genes are TRBV19 and TRBJ2-2, with a weak D call TRBD2 (5 bases). This CDR3 spans 15 amino acids. Per the germline V gene, CDR1 is LNHDA and CDR2 is SQIVND (reference sequence). Trimming took off 10 bases at V and 2 bases at J, with 17 bases between the two ends. The CDR3, as DNA: TGTGCCACCCAGAGGGCTTTGCGAAACACCGGGGAGCTGTTTTTT. This sequence encodes CATQRALRNTGELFF.

This clonotype was detected a few times. The CDR3 loop reads CASSRPEGAHGYTF. DNA of the CDR3: TGCGCCAGCAGCCGGCCCGAGGGGGCCCATGGCTACACCTTC. The chain carries TRBV5-1 and TRBJ1-2, with 7 positions matching TRBD1. J gave up 6 bases and V 4 bases, and 9 bases lay outside the gene matches. The germline V gene has CDR1 SGHRS and CDR2 YFSETQ. The CDR3 totals 14 residues.

This clonotype was picked up one time. The chain couples TRBV7-2 to TRBJ2-3; 7 bases match TRBD2. CDR3 size: 16 residues. Germline-derived CDR1 and CDR2 are SGHTA and FQGNSA. The V gene end was trimmed by 5 bases and the J gene end by 4 bases; junction bases not matched to a gene: 12. The CDR3 reads CASSRNGGTKADTQYF. CDR3 bases: TGTGCCAGCAGCCGGAATGGAGGGACTAAAGCAGATACGCAGTATTTT.

The chain joins TRBV7-8 to TRBJ1-3, with a weak D call TRBD1 (6 bases). The CDR3 consists of 16 residues. Trimming removed 2 bases from V and 4 bases from J, with 15 bases in between. Per the germline V gene, CDR1 is SGHVS and CDR2 is FQNEAQ. CDR3 sequence: CASSLMVGARGNTIYF. The CDR3 DNA is TGTGCCAGCAGCTTAATGGTGGGGGCGCGCGGAAACACCATATATTTT.

This chain connects TRBV7-9 to TRBJ2-7; maybe TRBD1 (5 bases). CDR1 and CDR2 (germline): SEHNR, FQNEAQ (reference sequence). V lost 7 bases, J lost 2 bases, and 9 bases lay in between. The CDR3 has 12 residues. The CDR3 nucleotides read TGTGCCAGCAACAGGAATCCCTACGAGCAGTACTTC. It codes for CASNRNPYEQYF.

The V gene is TRBV9, the J gene TRBJ2-7; perhaps TRBD1 as D (5 bases). V was cut by 3 bases and J by 6 bases, with 10 bases left in between. The CDR3 has 12 amino acids. Germline V gives CDR1 SGDLS, CDR2 YYNGEE. For the CDR3, the DNA is TGTGCCAGCAGCGCTTATCAGGGCGAGCAGTACTTC. This gives the protein CASSAYQGEQYF. The full variable domain, completed using reference TRBV9 and TRBJ2-7, is DSGVTQTPKHLITATGQRVTLRCSPRSGDLSVYWYQQSLDQGLQFLIQYYNGEERAKGNILERFSAQQFPDLHSELNLSSLELGDSALYFCASSAYQGEQYFGPGTRLTVT.

This clonotype was detected a few times. This chain connects TRBV29-1 to TRBJ2-1, with 11 bases fitting TRBD2. Germline V gives CDR1 SQVTM, CDR2 ANQGSEA. V lost 4 bases, J lost 8 bases, and 4 bases stayed unmatched. The CDR3 is made up of 13 amino acids. For the CDR3, the DNA is TGCAGCGTTGCACTAGCGGGGGACCATGAGCAGTTCTTC. As protein: CSVALAGDHEQFF.

This clonotype showed up many times. The gene calls are TRBV6-5 and TRBJ2-5; a possible D gene is TRBD2 (5 bases). The CDR3 length is 12 residues. V lost 8 bases and J 7 bases, leaving 14 bases between the germline ends. Germline values: CDR1 MNHEY, CDR2 SVGAGI. The CDR3 loop is CASEASWGTQYF. The CDR3, as DNA: TGTGCCAGCGAAGCTAGCTGGGGGACCCAGTACTTC.

This clonotype has at least ten counts. The CDR3 DNA reads as TGTGCCACCGAGGACAGGGCAGGCACAGATACGCAGTATTTT. It yields the protein CATEDRAGTDTQYF. This chain links TRBV10-3 with TRBJ2-3, with 8 bases identical to TRBD1. This CDR3 contains 14 residues. V was clipped by 10 bases and J by 1 base; unmatched bases: 7. CDR1 and CDR2 from the germline V gene are ENHRY and SYGVKD.

This clonotype was counted only a few times. CDR3 sequence reads: CASSPVSSALHEQYF. The CDR3 coding sequence is TGTGCCAGCAGCCCCGTCTCATCGGCCCTCCACGAGCAGTACTTC. The rearrangement uses TRBV16 and TRBJ2-7, with no clear D. CDR1 and CDR2 from the germline V gene are KGHSY and FQNENV. The CDR3 extends over 15 amino acids. Trimming shortened V by 4 bases and J by 5 bases, and 18 bases separated the two germline ends. Drawing the rest from reference TRBV16 and TRBJ2-7, the complete variable domain is GEEVAQTPKHLVRGEGQKAKLYCAPIKGHSYVFWYQQVLKNEFKFLISFQNENVFDETGMPKERFSAKCLPNSPCSLEIQATKLEDSAVYFCASSPVSSALHEQYFGPGTRLTVT.

In its sample, this clonotype was seen a few times. The chain carries TRBV18 and TRBJ2-3; the D gene is possibly TRBD2 (5 bases). The V gene's germline CDR1 is KGHSH and CDR2 LQKENI. Trimming pared 5 bases from V and 4 bases from J, leaving 13 bases between. The length of the CDR3 is 14 residues. For the CDR3, the DNA is TGTGCCAGCTCATCGACTATTGAGGCAGATACGCAGTATTTT. Translated: CASSSTIEADTQYF.

This clonotype occurred many times. This rearrangement joins TRBV20-1 to TRBJ2-7; 9 bases map to TRBD1. The germline V gene has CDR1 DFQATT and CDR2 SNEGSKA (reference sequence). V lost 5 bases, J lost 8 bases, and 7 bases stayed unmatched. The CDR3 totals 12 residues. This CDR3 is CSAPRTGEKQYF. CDR3 nucleotide sequence: TGCAGTGCTCCCAGGACAGGGGAGAAGCAGTACTTC.

This clonotype was recorded a few times. The rearrangement links TRBV20-1 to TRBJ2-5, with 8 positions matching TRBD1. Germline V gene data show CDR1 as DFQATT and CDR2 as SNEGSKA (reference sequence). This CDR3 contains 14 residues. With 1 base clipped from V and 1 base from J, the junction kept 2 bases outside the gene matches. The DNA of the CDR3 is TGCAGTGCTAGAGGACAGGGGACCCAAGAGACCCAGTACTTC. Translated, it gives CSARGQGTQETQYF.

This clonotype was observed many times. The V gene is TRBV20-1, the J gene TRBJ2-3; 9 nucleotides align to TRBD1. The length of the CDR3 is 15 residues. Trimming took 3 bases from V and 4 from J; bases not matched to a gene: 8. CDR1 and CDR2 (germline): DFQATT, SNEGSKA (reference sequence). Written as DNA, the CDR3 is TGCAGTGCTAGTTCCGGACAGGGGTTGGCAGATACGCAGTATTTT. Translation gives CSASSGQGLADTQYF.

The chain employs TRBV28 and TRBJ2-2; D remains unclear. The germline CDR1 and CDR2 sequences are MDHEN and SYDVKM. This CDR3 is built from 13 residues. Trimming shortened V by 3 bases and J by 3 bases, and 5 bases separated the two germline ends. This CDR3 is CASSFSHTGELFF. CDR3 nucleotide sequence: TGTGCCAGCAGTTTCAGTCACACCGGGGAGCTGTTTTTT.

This clonotype was seen only a few times. The chain uses TRBV20-1 and TRBJ2-5; 13 nucleotides agree with TRBD2. V lost 2 bases and J lost 1; bases outside the gene matches: 7. The CDR3 length is 17 residues. Germline V gene sequence: CDR1 DFQATT, CDR2 SNEGSKA (reference sequence). As DNA, the CDR3 is TGCAGTGCTAGACCCTTCACTAGCGGGAGGGCCCAAGAGACCCAGTACTTC. Encoded protein: CSARPFTSGRAQETQYF.

This clonotype appeared a few times. The CDR3: CASSYVVGLADRYNYNEQFF. As DNA, the CDR3 is TGTGCCAGCAGTTACGTTGTGGGACTAGCGGACAGATATAACTACAATGAGCAGTTCTTC. The chain uses TRBV6-2 or TRBV6-3 and TRBJ2-1; 11 bases are a match to TRBD2. After removal of 2 bases from V and 3 bases from J, the junction contained 15 bases not matched to a gene. The germline gives CDR1 MNHEY, CDR2 SVGEGT. The CDR3 is made up of 20 amino acids.

Ten or more counts support this clonotype. This chain links TRBV7-2 with TRBJ1-1, with 7 bases fitting TRBD1. CDR3 length equals 15 residues. The germline V gene encodes CDR1 SGHTA and CDR2 FQGNSA. V dropped 7 bases and J dropped 4; count of bases not matched to a gene: 12. CDR3 residues: CASTRLQGGGTEAFF. CDR3 DNA: TGTGCCAGCACCCGCTTGCAGGGGGGGGGCACTGAAGCTTTCTTT.

This clonotype turned up a few times. The chain recombines TRBV2 with TRBJ2-5, with D maybe TRBD1 (6 bases). V was trimmed by 6 bases and J by 4 bases, leaving 9 bases between them. The CDR3 sequence is 12 residues long. Germline-derived CDR1 and CDR2 are SNHLY and FYNNEI. The CDR3 DNA reads as TGTGCCAGCAGAACAGGGACAGAGACCCAGTACTTC. Residues: CASRTGTETQYF.

CDR3 DNA: TGTGCCAGCAGTGAAGGGGGCACCTATAATTCACCCCTCCACTTT. It yields the protein CASSEGGTYNSPLHF. The gene calls are TRBV2 and TRBJ1-6; tentatively, D is TRBD1 (5 bases). Looked up from germline, CDR1 is SNHLY and CDR2 is FYNNEI. V lost 1 base and J 2 bases, leaving 6 bases between the germline ends. The CDR3 length is 15 residues. Drawing the rest from reference TRBV2 and TRBJ1-6, the complete variable domain is EPEVTQTPSHQVTQMGQEVILRCVPISNHLYFYWYRQILGQKVEFLVSFYNNEISEKSEIFDDQFSVERPDGSNFTLKIRSTKLEDSAMYFCASSEGGTYNSPLHFGNGTRLTVT.

This clonotype was detected a few times. The CDR3 is CASSIRSISTDTQYF. CDR3 nucleotides: TGTGCCAGCAGCATTAGGTCCATCAGCACAGATACGCAGTATTTT. This rearrangement joins TRBV21-1 to TRBJ2-3. TRBV21-1 is recorded as a pseudogene. The CDR3 runs to 15 residues.

This chain uses TRBV10-2 with TRBJ2-7; D may match TRBD1 or TRBD2 (5 bases each). Per germline, CDR1 WSHSY and CDR2 SAAADI. The CDR3 loop spans 14 amino acids. V lost 3 bases to trimming and J lost 0 bases, with 9 bases between them. The CDR3 here is CASSEEGSSYEQYF. CDR3 sequence (DNA): TGCGCCAGCAGTGAAGAGGGGAGCTCCTACGAGCAGTACTTC.

The rearrangement uses TRBV28 and TRBJ2-7, with D possibly matching TRBD1 (5 bases). With 3 bases removed from V and 5 bases from J, the gap between germline ends came to 11 bases. CDR1 MDHEN and CDR2 SYDVKM come from the germline V gene. The length of the CDR3 is 13 residues. The CDR3 protein is CASSFGKGDEQYF. The CDR3 DNA follows: TGTGCCAGCAGTTTTGGTAAAGGGGACGAGCAGTACTTC. The whole variable domain, remainder taken from reference TRBV28 and TRBJ2-7, is DVKVTQSSRYLVKRTGEKVFLECVQDMDHENMFWYRQDPGLGLRLIYFSYDVKMKEKGDIPEGYSVSREKKERFSLILESASTNQTSMYLCASSFGKGDEQYFGPGTRLTVT.

V is TRBV12-3 or TRBV12-4 and J is TRBJ2-2; TRBD2 matches 7 bases. The CDR3 covers 14 residues. V lost 10 bases, J lost 1 base, and 6 bases stayed unmatched. CDR3 in amino acids: CATHWGGNTGELFF. The DNA of the CDR3 is TGTGCCACCCATTGGGGGGGGAACACCGGGGAGCTGTTTTTT.

The V and J genes are TRBV5-6 and TRBJ2-1; 10 bases fit TRBD1. CDR3 size: 15 residues. Germline V gene data show CDR1 as SGHDT and CDR2 as YYEEEE. Trimming removed 4 bases from V and 4 bases from J; junction bases left unmatched: 5. The CDR3 is CASSREGQGYNEQFF. CDR3 coding DNA: TGTGCCAGCAGCCGAGAGGGACAGGGGTACAATGAGCAGTTCTTC.

There are a few counts of this clonotype. The chain combines TRBV30 with TRBJ2-3; D gene ambiguous. V was clipped by 0 bases and J by 7 bases, with 8 bases between them. The CDR3 has 12 residues. Germline V gene lookup returns CDR1 GTSNPN and CDR2 SVGIG (reference sequence). The DNA of the CDR3 is TGTGCCTGGAGTGTACGAGGAAATACGCAGTATTTT. Amino acids: CAWSVRGNTQYF.

The J gene is TRBJ2-1, the V gene TRBV4-3, with a possible D match to TRBD2 (5 bases). V was cut by 1 base and J by 9 bases, with 16 bases left in between. Germline values: CDR1 LGHNA, CDR2 YSLEER. This CDR3 contains 15 residues. CDR3 protein: CASSQAKLGFSEQFF. The CDR3, as DNA: TGCGCCAGCAGCCAAGCCAAACTAGGTTTCAGTGAGCAGTTCTTC.

By its share, this clonotype is medium-sized. The chain employs TRBV7-2 and TRBJ2-2; D is unclear. This CDR3 comprises 14 residues. The germline V gene encodes CDR1 SGHTA and CDR2 FQGNSA. Trimming removed 1 base at V and 4 bases at J, with 7 bases between. The CDR3 sequence: CASSLGWGTGELFF. In nucleotides, the CDR3 is TGTGCCAGCAGCTTAGGGTGGGGCACCGGGGAGCTGTTTTTT.

This clonotype was recorded many times. The chain is built from TRBV29-1 and TRBJ1-1; D is perhaps TRBD1 (6 bases). V lost 4 bases and J 1 base, leaving 16 bases between the germline ends. CDR3 length: 15 residues. Germline lookup yields CDR1 SQVTM and CDR2 ANQGSEA. For the CDR3, the DNA is TGCAGCGTTGGCTTATTGACAGGCGCGAACACTGAAGCTTTCTTT. Translating it yields CSVGLLTGANTEAFF.

This clonotype was seen only a few times. The chain combines TRBV29-1 with TRBJ2-3; the D call may be TRBD1 or TRBD2 (5 bases each). V was cut by 4 bases and J by 0 bases, with 14 bases left in between. The CDR3 contains 15 residues. Germline CDR1 SQVTM, CDR2 ANQGSEA. The CDR3: CSVVPARGSTDTQYF. CDR3 coding DNA: TGCAGCGTTGTGCCGGCCCGGGGCAGCACAGATACGCAGTATTTT.